This TCR beta chain emerged from a study of PD-1 blockade in classical Hodgkin lymphoma. On the study more broadly: Patients were administered nivolumab (3 mg/kg intravenously) every 2 weeks.

All trial patients relapsed after autologous stem cell transplantation. The study, taken as a whole, reports: Newly diagnosed patients reportedly trailed healthy donors in baseline TCR diversity. Newly diagnosed patients and complete responders had comparable diversity at baseline.

Profiled with immunoSEQ multiplex PCR; TCRdb holds only in-frame clones, not every one. In the table there are about 72,000 clones, approximately 94% of which are singletons. Points on this clone: Its specificity is not known.

This TCR derives from a human donor with classical Hodgkin lymphoma. The sample in question was peripheral blood mononuclear cells (PBMCs), obtained at baseline.

The CDR3 is CASSFSGSDYQGYTF. Written as DNA, the CDR3 is TGTGCCAGCAGCTTTTCCGGCAGCGACTATCAAGGCTACACCTTC. V usage is TRBV7-3 and J usage is TRBJ1-2; D not certain. The CDR3 is made up of 15 amino acids. With 3 bases removed from V and 8 bases from J, the gap between germline ends came to 19 bases. Germline CDR1 is SGHTA and CDR2 is FQGTGA.